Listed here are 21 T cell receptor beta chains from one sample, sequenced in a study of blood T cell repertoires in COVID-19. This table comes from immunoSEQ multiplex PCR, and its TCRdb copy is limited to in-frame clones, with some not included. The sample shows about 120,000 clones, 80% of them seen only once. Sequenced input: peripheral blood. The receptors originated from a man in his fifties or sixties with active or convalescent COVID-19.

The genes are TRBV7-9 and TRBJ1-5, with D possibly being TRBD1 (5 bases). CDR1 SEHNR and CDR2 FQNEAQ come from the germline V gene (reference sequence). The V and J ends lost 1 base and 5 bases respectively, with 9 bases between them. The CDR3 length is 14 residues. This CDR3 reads CASSLGGGDQPQHF. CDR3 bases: TGTGCCAGCAGCTTAGGCGGGGGGGATCAGCCCCAGCATTTT.

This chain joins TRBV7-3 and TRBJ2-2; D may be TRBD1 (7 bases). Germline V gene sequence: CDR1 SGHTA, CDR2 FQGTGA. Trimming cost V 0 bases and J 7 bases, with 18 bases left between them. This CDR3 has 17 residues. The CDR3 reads CASSLTFRGTVGGELFF. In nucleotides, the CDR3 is TGTGCCAGCAGCTTAACGTTTCGCGGGACAGTTGGCGGGGAGCTGTTTTTT.

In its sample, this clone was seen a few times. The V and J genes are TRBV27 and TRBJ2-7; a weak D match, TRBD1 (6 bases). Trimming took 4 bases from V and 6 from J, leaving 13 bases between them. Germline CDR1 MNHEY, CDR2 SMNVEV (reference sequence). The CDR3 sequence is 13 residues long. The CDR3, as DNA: TGTGCCAGCAGTTCCAGGGGCACTTTCGAGCAGTACTTC. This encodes CASSSRGTFEQYF.

CDR3 DNA: TGTGCCAGCAGTGGGCCGACGCGGGGGGATTCACCCCTCCACTTT. Translating it yields CASSGPTRGDSPLHF. The chain has TRBV2 and TRBJ1-6, with D possibly being TRBD1 (5 bases). CDR1 SNHLY and CDR2 FYNNEI come from the germline V gene. This CDR3 region has 15 residues. With 4 bases removed from V and 8 bases from J, the gap between germline ends came to 15 bases.

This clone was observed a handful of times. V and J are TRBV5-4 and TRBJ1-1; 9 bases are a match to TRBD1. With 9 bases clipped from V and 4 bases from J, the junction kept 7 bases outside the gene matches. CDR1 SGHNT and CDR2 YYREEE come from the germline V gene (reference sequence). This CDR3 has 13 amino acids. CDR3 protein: CATTGTGITEAFF. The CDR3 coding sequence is TGTGCCACCACCGGGACAGGGATCACTGAAGCTTTCTTT. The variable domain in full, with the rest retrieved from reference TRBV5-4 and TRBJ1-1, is ETGVTQSPTHLIKTRGQQVTLRCSSQSGHNTVSWYQQALGQGPQFIFQYYREEENGRGNFPPRFSGLQFPNYSSELNVNALELDDSALYLCATTGTGITEAFFGQGTRLTVV.

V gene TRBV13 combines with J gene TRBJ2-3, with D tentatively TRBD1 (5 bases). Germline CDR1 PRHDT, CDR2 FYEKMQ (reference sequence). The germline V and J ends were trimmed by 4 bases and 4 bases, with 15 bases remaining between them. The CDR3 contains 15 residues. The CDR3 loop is CASSSLGARADTQYF. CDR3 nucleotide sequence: TGTGCCAGCAGCTCTCTAGGGGCCAGAGCAGATACGCAGTATTTT.

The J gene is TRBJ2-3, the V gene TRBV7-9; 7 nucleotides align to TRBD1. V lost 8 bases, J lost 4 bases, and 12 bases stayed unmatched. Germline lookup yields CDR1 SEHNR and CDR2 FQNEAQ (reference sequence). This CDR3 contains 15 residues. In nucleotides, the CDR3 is TGTGCCAGCGTAGCTGAAGGGGGCATATCAGATACGCAGTATTTT. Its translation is CASVAEGGISDTQYF.

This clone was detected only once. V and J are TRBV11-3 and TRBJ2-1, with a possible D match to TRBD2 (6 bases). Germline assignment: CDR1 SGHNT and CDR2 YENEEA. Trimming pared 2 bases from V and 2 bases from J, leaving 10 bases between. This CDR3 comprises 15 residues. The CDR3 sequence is CASSLRRDPYNEQFF. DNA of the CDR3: TGTGCCAGCAGCTTACGGCGGGACCCCTACAATGAGCAGTTCTTC.

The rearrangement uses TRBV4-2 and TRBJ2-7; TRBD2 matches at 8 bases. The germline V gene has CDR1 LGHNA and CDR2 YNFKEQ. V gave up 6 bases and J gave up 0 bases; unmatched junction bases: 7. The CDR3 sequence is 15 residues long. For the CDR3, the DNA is TGTGCCAGCAGTTGGACGACTAGCGACTCCTACGAGCAGTACTTC. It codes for CASSWTTSDSYEQYF.

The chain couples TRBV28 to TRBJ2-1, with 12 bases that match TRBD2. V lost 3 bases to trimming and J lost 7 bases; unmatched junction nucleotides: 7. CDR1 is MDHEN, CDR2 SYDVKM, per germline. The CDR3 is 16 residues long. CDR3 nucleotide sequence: TGTGCCAGCAGTTTTCTTACCGGACTAGCGGGAAATGAGCAGTTCTTC. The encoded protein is CASSFLTGLAGNEQFF.

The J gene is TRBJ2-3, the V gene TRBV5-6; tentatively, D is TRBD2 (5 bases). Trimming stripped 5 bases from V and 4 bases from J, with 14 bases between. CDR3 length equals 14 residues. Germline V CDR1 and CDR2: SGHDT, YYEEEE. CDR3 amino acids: CASSFARAADTQYF. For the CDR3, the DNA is TGTGCCAGCAGTTTTGCGAGGGCGGCAGATACGCAGTATTTT.

This CDR3 is CASSMKGDTEAFF. CDR3 sequence (DNA): TGTGCCTCGTCGATGAAGGGGGACACTGAAGCTTTCTTT. The chain couples TRBV10-3 to TRBJ1-1, with D perhaps matching TRBD1 (6 bases). CDR3 length equals 13 residues. Trimming shortened V by 11 bases and J by 3 bases, and 16 bases separated the two germline ends. Germline assignment: CDR1 ENHRY and CDR2 SYGVKD.

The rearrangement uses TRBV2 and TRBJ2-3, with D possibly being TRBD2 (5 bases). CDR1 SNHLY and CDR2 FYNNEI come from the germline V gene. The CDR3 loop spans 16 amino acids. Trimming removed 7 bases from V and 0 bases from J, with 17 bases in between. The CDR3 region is CASKNERLASTDTQYF. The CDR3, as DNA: TGTGCCAGCAAAAATGAGCGGCTAGCTAGCACAGATACGCAGTATTTT.

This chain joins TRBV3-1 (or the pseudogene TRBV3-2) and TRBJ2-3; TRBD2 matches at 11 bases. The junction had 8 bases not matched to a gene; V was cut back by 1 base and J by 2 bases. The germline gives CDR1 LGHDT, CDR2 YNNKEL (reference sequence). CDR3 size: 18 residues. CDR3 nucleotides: TGTGCCAGCAGCCAAGCCCTAGCGGGAGGAGGGAACACAGATACGCAGTATTTT. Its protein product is CASSQALAGGGNTDTQYF.

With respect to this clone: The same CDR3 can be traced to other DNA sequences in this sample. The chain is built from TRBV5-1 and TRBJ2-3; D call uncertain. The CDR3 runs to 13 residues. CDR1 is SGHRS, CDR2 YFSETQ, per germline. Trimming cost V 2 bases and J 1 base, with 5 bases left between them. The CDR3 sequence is CASSLQGTDTQYF. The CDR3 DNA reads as TGCGCCAGCAGCTTACAAGGCACAGATACGCAGTATTTT.

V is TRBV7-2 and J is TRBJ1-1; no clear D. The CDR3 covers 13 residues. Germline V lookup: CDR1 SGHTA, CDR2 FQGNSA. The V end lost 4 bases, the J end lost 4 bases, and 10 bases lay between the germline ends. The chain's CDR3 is CASSSQVATEAFF. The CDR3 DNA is TGTGCCAGCAGCTCCCAGGTGGCCACTGAAGCTTTCTTT.

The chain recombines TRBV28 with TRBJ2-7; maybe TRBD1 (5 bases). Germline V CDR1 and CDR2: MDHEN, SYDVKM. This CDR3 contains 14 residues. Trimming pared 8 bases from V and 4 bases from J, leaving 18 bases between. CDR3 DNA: TGTGCCAGCGCTCCCAGGGTTCCTTTGTACGAGCAGTACTTC. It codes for CASAPRVPLYEQYF.

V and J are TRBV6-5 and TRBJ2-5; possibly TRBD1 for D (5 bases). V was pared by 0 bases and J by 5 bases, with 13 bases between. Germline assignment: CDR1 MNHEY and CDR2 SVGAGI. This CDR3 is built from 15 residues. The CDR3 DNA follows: TGTGCCAGCAGTTACTCTTTCAGGGTCAGGGAGACCCAGTACTTC. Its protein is CASSYSFRVRETQYF.

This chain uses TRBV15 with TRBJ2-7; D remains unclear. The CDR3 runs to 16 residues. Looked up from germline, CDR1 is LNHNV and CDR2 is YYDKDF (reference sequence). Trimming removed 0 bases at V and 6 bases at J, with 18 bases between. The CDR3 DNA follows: TGTGCCACCAGCAGAGATTGGGCAGCCACCTTAAGCGAGCAGTACTTC. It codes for CATSRDWAATLSEQYF.

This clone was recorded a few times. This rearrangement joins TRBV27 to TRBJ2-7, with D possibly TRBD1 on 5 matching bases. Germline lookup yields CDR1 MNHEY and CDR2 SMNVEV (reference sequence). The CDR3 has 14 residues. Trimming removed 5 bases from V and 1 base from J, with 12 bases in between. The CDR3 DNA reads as TGTGCCAGCAGTATTAGAACAGGTTCCTACGAGCAGTACTTC. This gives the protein CASSIRTGSYEQYF.

The CDR3 bases are TGTGCGTGCAGGGGATTTGGAAACACCATATATTTT. Its translation: CACRGFGNTIYF. The chain combines TRBV6-5 with TRBJ1-3, with a possible D match to TRBD1 (6 bases). CDR3 length: 12 residues. Germline V gene lookup returns CDR1 MNHEY and CDR2 SVGAGI.